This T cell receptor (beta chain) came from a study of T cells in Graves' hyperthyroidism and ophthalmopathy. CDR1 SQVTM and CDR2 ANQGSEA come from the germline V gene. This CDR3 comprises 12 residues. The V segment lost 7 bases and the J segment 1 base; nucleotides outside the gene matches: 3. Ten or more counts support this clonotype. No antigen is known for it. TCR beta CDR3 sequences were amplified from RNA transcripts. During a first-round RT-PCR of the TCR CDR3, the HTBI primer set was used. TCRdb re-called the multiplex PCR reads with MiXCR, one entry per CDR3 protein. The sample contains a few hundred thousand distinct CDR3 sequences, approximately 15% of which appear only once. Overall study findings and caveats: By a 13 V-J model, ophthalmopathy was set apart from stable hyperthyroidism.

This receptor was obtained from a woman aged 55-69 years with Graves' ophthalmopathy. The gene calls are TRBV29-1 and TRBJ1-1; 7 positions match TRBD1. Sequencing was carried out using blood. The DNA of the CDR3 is TGCAGCGGGGGACAGAAGAACACTGAAGCTTTCTTT. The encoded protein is CSGGQKNTEAFF.